Sequencing of this TCR beta chain was carried out in a study of T cell responses to AZD1222 COVID-19 vaccine. Findings of the study overall: Every sample of the repertoires postdated the peak T cell response. Reports indicate that nearly half of spike-specific TCRs are directed at unmutated variant regions.

Pooling covered second doses at about 4 or about 12 weeks. CDR3 size: 13 residues. V was cut by 11 bases and J by 4 bases, with 12 bases left in between. CDR1 ENHRY and CDR2 SYGVKD come from the germline V gene. The protocol was immunoSEQ multiplex PCR, while the TCRdb copy is restricted to in-frame clones and leaves out a portion. The table has roughly 150,000 clones, about 90% seen once; the top ten hold roughly 6%. For this clone: Its antigen is currently unknown.

The receptor was derived from an adult who received the AZD1222 COVID-19 vaccine. The V and J genes are TRBV10-3 and TRBJ1-6; a possible D gene is TRBD1 (5 bases). This material consisted of peripheral blood, taken 28 days after the second AZD1222 dose. CDR3 sequence: CASQGLYNSPLHF. In DNA form, the CDR3 reads TGTGCCTCCCAGGGCCTTTATAATTCACCCCTCCACTTT.